The 10 T cell receptor beta chains below come from one sample, sequenced in a study of T cell repertoires in cytomegalovirus infection. What these receptors recognize is not known. TCRdb passed the reads through MiXCR, listing each CDR3 protein once. The sample yields some 560,000 distinct CDR3 sequences, roughly 42% seen once. This specimen was cultured PBMCs, taken from culture after CMV antigen stimulation. The receptors derive from a human donor in good health (CMV status not recorded). Some clones in this sample may be carry-over from other donors' samples.

The chain has TRBV20-1 and TRBJ2-7; 10 bases line up with TRBD1. With 8 bases clipped from V and 4 bases from J, the junction kept 11 bases outside the gene matches. There are 14 residues in the CDR3. Per the germline V gene, CDR1 is DFQATT and CDR2 is SNEGSKA (reference sequence). The CDR3 nucleotides are TGCAGTTCATCCGGGACAGGGGATTTTTACGAGCAGTACTTC. It specifies CSSSGTGDFYEQYF.

V is TRBV24-1 and J is TRBJ2-5; 9 bases match TRBD1. The J segment lost 0 bases and the V segment lost 9 bases, leaving 7 bases of the junction unmatched. The CDR3 length is 15 residues. Germline lookup yields CDR1 KGHDR and CDR2 SFDVKD. This CDR3 is CATDNHRGHQETQYF. The CDR3, as DNA: TGTGCCACCGACAATCACAGGGGGCACCAAGAGACCCAGTACTTC.

In this sample, this clonotype turned up a few times. The chain employs TRBV11-2 and TRBJ2-1, with TRBD2 identical over 8 bases. The CDR3 consists of 16 residues. Losses at the gene ends were 2 bases for V and 7 bases for J; bases not matched to a gene: 10. The germline V gene encodes CDR1 SGHAT and CDR2 FQNNGV. CDR3 in amino acids: CASSLSSLSGRNEQFF. Here the CDR3 DNA reads TGTGCCAGCAGCTTATCCTCCCTGAGCGGGAGAAATGAGCAGTTCTTC.

This clonotype appeared a few times. The chain couples TRBV19 to TRBJ2-3; no firm D call. This CDR3 spans 12 amino acids. CDR1 and CDR2 from the germline V gene are LNHDA and SQIVND (reference sequence). Deletions cut 5 bases from V and 2 bases from J, with 5 bases between. This CDR3 reads CASSAITDTQYF. Written as DNA, the CDR3 is TGTGCCAGTAGTGCAATCACAGATACGCAGTATTTT.

In its sample, this clonotype was seen a few times. This chain links TRBV6-6 with TRBJ2-1; possibly TRBD1 for D (5 bases). V was pared by 5 bases and J by 5 bases, with 10 bases between. Germline V CDR1 and CDR2: MNHNY, SVGAGI (reference sequence). CDR3 size: 13 residues. The CDR3 DNA follows: TGTGCCAGCAGTAGGGGCTTCGACAATGAGCAGTTCTTC. As protein: CASSRGFDNEQFF.

Ten or more counts support this clonotype. The CDR3 bases are TGTGCCAGCAGCTTAGGGGCGGCGCAAATCAATGAGCAGTTCTTC. Encoded protein: CASSLGAAQINEQFF. V is TRBV7-2 and J is TRBJ2-1; no clear D gene. Trimming removed 1 base at V and 6 bases at J, with 13 bases between. The CDR3 spans 15 residues. Germline V gene sequence: CDR1 SGHTA, CDR2 FQGNSA. The complete variable domain, with remaining parts taken from reference TRBV7-2 and TRBJ2-1, reads GAGVSQSPSNKVTEKGKDVELRCDPISGHTALYWYRQSLGQGLEFLIYFQGNSAPDKSGLPSDRFSAERTGGSVSTLTIQRTQQEDSAVYLCASSLGAAQINEQFFGPGTRLTVL.

This clonotype was recorded a few times. The genes are TRBV7-2 and TRBJ2-3; 9 bases map to TRBD2. The germline gives CDR1 SGHTA, CDR2 FQGNSA. CDR3 length: 16 amino acids. V lost 4 bases and J lost 3; bases outside the gene matches: 8. The CDR3 sequence is CASSSVAGAGTDTQYF. The CDR3 DNA reads as TGTGCCAGCAGCTCAGTAGCGGGAGCCGGTACAGATACGCAGTATTTT.

The chain links TRBV6-2 or TRBV6-3 to TRBJ2-3, with 9 bases lining up with TRBD2. Germline V gene data show CDR1 as MNHEY and CDR2 as SVGEGT. Trimming cost V 5 bases and J 6 bases; bases outside gene matches: 18. The CDR3 is 18 residues long. CDR3 coding DNA: TGTGCCAGCAGTGACGAGTACCCCATAGCGGGAGCTTTGGATACGCAGTATTTT. It yields the protein CASSDEYPIAGALDTQYF.

The chain joins TRBV7-4 to TRBJ2-2, with a possible D match to TRBD1 (6 bases). CDR1 and CDR2 (germline): SGHVT, SQSDAQ. This CDR3 spans 15 amino acids. Trimming took off 5 bases at V and 6 bases at J, with 16 bases between the two ends. The CDR3 protein is CASSTEGGGPGELFF. The CDR3 bases are TGTGCCAGCAGCACCGAAGGTGGGGGCCCCGGGGAGCTGTTTTTT.

The V and J genes are TRBV5-6 and TRBJ2-6; D unresolved. V gave up 0 bases and J gave up 1 base, with 8 bases separating them. CDR1 and CDR2 from the germline V gene are SGHDT and YYEEEE. This CDR3 comprises 16 residues. CDR3 coding DNA: TGTGCCAGCAGCTTGGATTGGGGTTCTGGGGCCAACGTCCTGACTTTC. This sequence encodes CASSLDWGSGANVLTF.